A single sample is the source of the 21 T cell receptor beta chains below, sequenced in a study of beta chain features in type 1 diabetes. TCRB transcripts that were expressed got sequenced, as all of the isolated RNA had been reverse transcribed. Sequencing used immunoSEQ multiplex PCR; TCRdb keeps in-frame clones, though not all of them. The table has 200,000 to 250,000 clones, 11% to 15% seen once. Sequencing used naive CD4+ T cells from blood. These receptors were collected from a woman in her forties in good health.

This clone has a handful of counts. The gene calls are TRBV7-2 and TRBJ1-1; no definite D call. CDR1 and CDR2 (germline): SGHTA, FQGNSA. This CDR3 comprises 12 residues. Trimming cost V 6 bases and J 5 bases, with 10 bases left between them. The CDR3 protein is CASSIDGTEAFF. In DNA form, the CDR3 reads TGTGCCAGCAGTATCGACGGGACTGAAGCTTTCTTT.

There are a few counts of this clone. V and J are TRBV6-5 and TRBJ1-1; D is ambiguous. The CDR3 has 13 residues. The V end lost 5 bases, the J end lost 7 bases, and 14 bases lay between the germline ends. Looked up from germline, CDR1 is MNHEY and CDR2 is SVGAGI. As DNA, the CDR3 is TGTGCCAGCAGTAAGCGGACCGGTATTGAAGCTTTCTTT. It specifies CASSKRTGIEAFF.

This rearrangement joins TRBV12-5 to TRBJ2-7, with 13 bases identical to TRBD2. The J segment lost 3 bases and the V segment lost 1 base, leaving 3 bases of the junction unmatched. Germline V gives CDR1 LGHNT, CDR2 FRNRAP. The CDR3 has 16 amino acids. CDR3: CASGLATSGGHYEQYF. CDR3 DNA: TGTGCTAGTGGTTTGGCGACTAGCGGGGGGCACTACGAGCAGTACTTC.

Here the CDR3 DNA reads TGTGCCAGCAGCTTTAATCAGGGGCATTTGGGAAACACCATATATTTT. Its translation is CASSFNQGHLGNTIYF. The rearrangement links TRBV5-4 to TRBJ1-3, with D maybe TRBD1 (6 bases). V was cut by 2 bases and J by 4 bases, with 16 bases left in between. The germline V gene encodes CDR1 SGHNT and CDR2 YYREEE (reference sequence). CDR3 length: 16 amino acids.

This clone was counted between two and nine times. This chain joins TRBV29-1 and TRBJ2-1, with 8 bases lining up with TRBD1. Germline values: CDR1 SQVTM, CDR2 ANQGSEA. The CDR3 is 11 residues long. The junction had 0 bases not matched to a gene; V was cut back by 7 bases and J by 4 bases. The CDR3 DNA sequence: TGCAGCGGGGACAGGTACAATGAGCAGTTCTTC. It is translated as CSGDRYNEQFF.

The chain recombines TRBV5-1 with TRBJ2-5; D ambiguous. With the DNA end fitting TRBJ2-7 better, the J assignment may be wrong. Germline V gives CDR1 SGHRS, CDR2 YFSETQ. This CDR3 is 17 amino acids long. The DNA for the CDR3 is TGCGCCAGCAGCTTGGCCGCTCTTGACCGTGCCAACTACGAGCAGTACTTC. Translated: CASSLAALDRANYEQYF.

The CDR3 is CASRGDRGRGQFF. The CDR3 DNA reads as TGTGCCAGCAGGGGGGACAGGGGGAGGGGGCAGTTCTTC. The V and J genes are TRBV6-6 and TRBJ2-1, with 11 bases lining up with TRBD1. Germline CDR1 reads MNHNY; CDR2 reads SVGAGI (reference sequence). J lost 12 bases, V lost 6 bases, and 7 bases had no gene match. CDR3 size: 13 residues.

The chain has TRBV9 and TRBJ2-3; TRBD2 aligns across 10 bases. V shed 0 bases and J 1 base; nucleotides not matched to a gene: 8. Germline loops: CDR1 SGDLS, CDR2 YYNGEE. The CDR3 has 18 residues. CDR3 sequence: CASSVESGGAIGTDTQYF. The CDR3 bases are TGTGCCAGCAGCGTAGAAAGCGGGGGGGCCATAGGCACAGATACGCAGTATTTT.

This clone was counted only a few times. V gene TRBV5-1 combines with J gene TRBJ1-1; the D is unclear. Trimming removed 1 base from V and 5 bases from J, with 12 bases in between. The CDR3 is 14 amino acids. Germline loops: CDR1 SGHRS, CDR2 YFSETQ. The CDR3 coding sequence is TGCGCCAGCAGCTTGTTCGGGGTAGAAACTGAAGCTTTCTTT. It codes for CASSLFGVETEAFF.

The chain employs TRBV27 and TRBJ1-6; a weak D match, TRBD1 (5 bases). CDR1 and CDR2 (germline): MNHEY, SMNVEV (reference sequence). V lost 2 bases, J lost 2 bases, and 7 bases lay in between. CDR3 length: 15 residues. For the CDR3, the DNA is TGTGCCAGCAGTTTAAGGGGTGCCTATAATTCACCCCTCCACTTT. Protein: CASSLRGAYNSPLHF.

The gene calls are TRBV4-1 and TRBJ2-1; TRBD2 matches 7 bases. Trimming at V came to 0 bases and at J to 8 bases, leaving 4 bases not matched to a gene. Germline loops: CDR1 MGHRA, CDR2 YSYEKL. The CDR3 totals 14 residues. The CDR3 loop reads CASSQDLRGYEQFF. As DNA, the CDR3 is TGCGCCAGCAGCCAAGATCTGCGGGGGTATGAGCAGTTCTTC.

This clone has a handful of counts. The chain joins TRBV6-5 to TRBJ2-1, with 8 positions matching TRBD2. The V segment lost 2 bases and the J segment 8 bases; nucleotides outside the gene matches: 8. This CDR3 has 15 residues. Germline CDR1 MNHEY, CDR2 SVGAGI. The CDR3 coding sequence is TGTGCCAGCAGTTACCGTACCGGGGGGGCGTATGAGCAGTTCTTC. Protein sequence: CASSYRTGGAYEQFF.

This clone appeared a few times. V usage is TRBV28 and J usage is TRBJ1-2; perhaps TRBD1 as D (5 bases). The V gene lost 4 bases and the J gene lost 7 bases, with 19 bases spanning the gap. There are 15 residues in the CDR3. Germline CDR1 and CDR2: MDHEN and SYDVKM. The CDR3 protein is CASSSGDFGIGGYTF. CDR3 DNA: TGTGCCAGCAGTTCGGGGGACTTTGGCATTGGTGGCTACACCTTC.

The sample holds a few counts of this clone. The chain uses TRBV7-9 and TRBJ2-5, with D unresolved. With 5 bases removed from V and 2 bases from J, the gap between germline ends came to 12 bases. The CDR3 has 14 residues. Germline loops: CDR1 SEHNR, CDR2 FQNEAQ (reference sequence). The CDR3 here is CASSPAVYQETQYF. DNA for the CDR3: TGTGCCAGCAGCCCCGCGGTATATCAAGAGACCCAGTACTTC. The whole variable domain, filled in from reference TRBV7-9 and TRBJ2-5, reads DTGVSQNPRHKITKRGQNVTFRCDPISEHNRLYWYRQTLGQGPEFLTYFQNEAQLEKSRLLSDRFSAERPKGSFSTLEIQRTEQGDSAMYLCASSPAVYQETQYFGPGTRLLVL.

In its sample, this clone was seen a few times. This rearrangement joins TRBV5-1 to TRBJ1-6, with 7 bases that match TRBD1. Germline lookup yields CDR1 SGHRS and CDR2 YFSETQ. The CDR3 consists of 15 residues. With 3 bases clipped from V and 11 bases from J, the junction kept 11 bases outside the gene matches. The CDR3 nucleotides read TGCGCCAGCAGCTCAGGACAGGCATTAGTGACACCCCTCCACTTT. Protein sequence: CASSSGQALVTPLHF.

The rearrangement links TRBV29-1 to TRBJ1-4; D is perhaps TRBD1 (6 bases). Trimming shortened V by 4 bases and J by 8 bases, and 11 bases separated the two germline ends. CDR3 length: 12 residues. CDR1 SQVTM and CDR2 ANQGSEA come from the germline V gene. The CDR3 here is CSVAQGGEKLFF. CDR3 DNA: TGCAGCGTTGCACAGGGAGGGGAAAAACTGTTTTTT.

There are a few counts of this clone. The chain has TRBV27 and TRBJ2-5, with 10 positions matching TRBD1. Looked up from germline, CDR1 is MNHEY and CDR2 is SMNVEV (reference sequence). J lost 4 bases, V lost 5 bases, and 10 bases had no gene match. The length of the CDR3 is 16 residues. CDR3 bases: TGTGCCAGCAGTCCGAGGCAGACAGGGGGCTCAGAGACCCAGTACTTC. As protein: CASSPRQTGGSETQYF.

The V call is TRBV11-2, the J call TRBJ2-2; D gene ambiguous. Germline V lookup: CDR1 SGHAT, CDR2 FQNNGV. The CDR3 consists of 13 residues. V shed 1 base and J shed 4 bases, with 4 bases lying between them. DNA for the CDR3: TGTGCCAGCAGCTTAGTTCGCACCGGGGAGCTGTTTTTT. It specifies CASSLVRTGELFF.

The CDR3 DNA follows: TGCGCCAGCAGCTTGGTGCGGGGTCCTGAGCAGTTCTTC. It specifies CASSLVRGPEQFF. The chain links TRBV5-1 to TRBJ2-1; possibly TRBD2 for D (6 bases). The CDR3 covers 13 residues. The V end was cut by 0 bases, the J end by 9 bases, with 10 bases between. Germline-derived CDR1 and CDR2 are SGHRS and YFSETQ.

This clone was detected only a few times. V usage is TRBV5-1 and J usage is TRBJ2-7, with TRBD2 matching 8 bases. The CDR3 is made up of 16 amino acids. Germline-derived CDR1 and CDR2 are SGHRS and YFSETQ. The V and J ends lost 0 bases and 5 bases, in that order; junction bases with no gene match: 10. The CDR3 loop reads CASSLGRRGGTNEQYF. The CDR3, as DNA: TGCGCCAGCAGCTTGGGACGGCGCGGGGGGACGAACGAGCAGTACTTC.

This clone occurred a few times. The junction differs from germline at one of its ends, possibly a read error. This sequence joins TRBV2 and TRBJ2-1, with D perhaps TRBD1 (5 bases). CDR3 length: 12 amino acids. Germline assignment: CDR1 SNHLY and CDR2 FYNNEI. The CDR3 DNA reads as TGTGCCAGCAGTAGGGGCTACAGTGAGCAGTTCTTC. It specifies CASSRGYSEQFF.